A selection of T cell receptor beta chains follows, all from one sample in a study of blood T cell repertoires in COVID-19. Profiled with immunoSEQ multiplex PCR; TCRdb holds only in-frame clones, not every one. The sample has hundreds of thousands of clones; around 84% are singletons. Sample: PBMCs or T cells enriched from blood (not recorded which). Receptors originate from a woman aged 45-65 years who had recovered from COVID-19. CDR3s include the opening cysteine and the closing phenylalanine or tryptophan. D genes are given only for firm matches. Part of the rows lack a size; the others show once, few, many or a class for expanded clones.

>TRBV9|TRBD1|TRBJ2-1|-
TGTGCCAGCAGCCCAGGACAGGGTAAAAAATACAATGAGCAGTTCTTC
CASSPGQGKKYNEQFF
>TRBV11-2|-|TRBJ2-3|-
TGTGCCAGCAGCGATCGTGGGGCGGACACAGATACGCAGTATTTT
CASSDRGADTDTQYF
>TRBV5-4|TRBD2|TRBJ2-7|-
TGTGCCAGCAGCTTGGGTTTGACTAGCGGATACGAGCAGTACTTC
CASSLGLTSGYEQYF
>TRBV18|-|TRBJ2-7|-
TGTGCCAGCTCACCAGTTCGACAGACCCGAACTACCTACGAGCAGTACTTC
CASSPVRQTRTTYEQYF
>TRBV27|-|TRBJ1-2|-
TGTGCCAGCAGTTTATTCGGTGTTGGAAGCGACAGTGAGACGAATGGCTACACCTTC
CASSLFGVGSDSETNGYTF
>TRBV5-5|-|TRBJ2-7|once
TGTGCCAGCCACAGCTTTTTGGATTACGAGCAGTACTTC
CASHSFLDYEQYF
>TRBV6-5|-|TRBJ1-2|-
TGTGCCAGCAGTTCCGACACCTATGGCTACACCTTC
CASSSDTYGYTF
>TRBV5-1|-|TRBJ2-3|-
TGCGCCAGCAGCGAGGGCGGCCCTAGCACAGATACGCAGTATTTT
CASSEGGPSTDTQYF
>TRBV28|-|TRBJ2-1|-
TGTGCCAGCAGCCCGCAGAAGAATGAGCAGTTCTTC
CASSPQKNEQFF
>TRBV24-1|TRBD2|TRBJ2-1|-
TGTGCCACCAGTGAGACTAGCGGGAAGGGGGAGCAGTTCTTC
CATSETSGKGEQFF
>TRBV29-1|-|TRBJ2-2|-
TGCAGCGTTGAAAGAGTTACCGGGGAGCTGTTTTTT
CSVERVTGELFF
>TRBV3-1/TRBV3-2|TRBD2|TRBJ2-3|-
TGTGCCAGCAGCCAAGCGACTAGCGCATTCACAGATACGCAGTATTTT
CASSQATSAFTDTQYF
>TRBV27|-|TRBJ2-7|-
TGTGCCTGCCTCCTCGGGGGGCGCATTTTCTTCTACGAGCAGTACTTC
CACLLGGRIFFYEQYF
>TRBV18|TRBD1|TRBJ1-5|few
TGTGCCAGCTCACCGGGACAGGGCAATCAGCCCCAGCATTTT
CASSPGQGNQPQHF
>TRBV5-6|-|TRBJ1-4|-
TGTGCCAGCAGCTTGTACCTTCACTCGCCCCCTGAAAAACTGTTTTTT
CASSLYLHSPPEKLFF
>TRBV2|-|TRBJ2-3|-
TGTGCCAGCAGGCCCGCTAGCCCAGATACGCAGTATTTT
CASRPASPDTQYF
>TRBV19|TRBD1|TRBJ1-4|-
TGTGCCAGTAGCCATCCCTCGGCGGCAGCAGGGGGAAATGAAAAACTGTTTTTT
CASSHPSAAAGGNEKLFF
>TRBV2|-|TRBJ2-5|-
TGTGCCAGCAGTGATCCAGGGGAAGAGACCCAGTACTTC
CASSDPGEETQYF
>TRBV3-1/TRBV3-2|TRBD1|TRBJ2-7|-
TGTGCCAGCAGCCTCGGGACAGGGTTCTACGAGCAGTACTTC
CASSLGTGFYEQYF
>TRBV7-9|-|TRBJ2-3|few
TGTGCCAGCAGCCCCTCGGGAAGCACAGATACGCAGTATTTT
CASSPSGSTDTQYF
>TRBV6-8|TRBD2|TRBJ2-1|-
TGTGCCAGCAGTTACTCGATTCGGGAGGCCCCAAGCTCCTACAATGAGCAGTTCTTC
CASSYSIREAPSSYNEQFF
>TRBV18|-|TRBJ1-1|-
TGTGCCAGCTCACAAACAAGTGACAGTCCGTCTGAAGCTTTCTTT
CASSQTSDSPSEAFF
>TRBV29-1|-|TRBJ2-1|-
TGCAGCGCGGGTGGGGCCCAATACGATGAGCAGTTCTTC
CSAGGAQYDEQFF
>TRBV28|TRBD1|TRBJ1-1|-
TGTGCCAGCAGGCCACAGGGGGCGTATGGGACTGAAGCTTTCTTT
CASRPQGAYGTEAFF
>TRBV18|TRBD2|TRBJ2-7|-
TGTGCCAGCTCACCACCTAGCGGGGCTTTGGAGCAGTACTTC
CASSPPSGALEQYF
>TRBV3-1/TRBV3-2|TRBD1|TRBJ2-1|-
TGTGCCAGCAGCCAGCAACGACCGGGACAGGGGGGCAACAATGAGCAGTTCTTC
CASSQQRPGQGGNNEQFF
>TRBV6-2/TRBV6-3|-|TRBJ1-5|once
TGTGCCAGCAGTTACGGCGGAGAGGGTTTAGCCCAGCATTTT
CASSYGGEGLAQHF
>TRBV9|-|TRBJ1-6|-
TGTGCCAGCAGCGTCGGGGAAACGGGGAATTCACCCCTCCACTTT
CASSVGETGNSPLHF
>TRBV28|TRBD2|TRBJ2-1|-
TGTGCCAGCAGTTCTAGCGGGAGATCTGTTGATGAGCAGTTCTTC
CASSSSGRSVDEQFF
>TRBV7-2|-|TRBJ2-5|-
TGTGCCAGCAGCTTTCCACAGGGCCGGAGCCAAGAGACCCAGTACTTC
CASSFPQGRSQETQYF
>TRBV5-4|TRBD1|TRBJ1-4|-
TGTGCCAGCAGCTTAAAGACAGGGCCGGCAACTAATGAAAAACTGTTTTTT
CASSLKTGPATNEKLFF
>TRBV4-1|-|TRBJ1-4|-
TGCGCCAGCAGCCAAGCAGTAAATGAAAAACTGTTTTTT
CASSQAVNEKLFF
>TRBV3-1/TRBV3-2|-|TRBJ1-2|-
TGTGCCAGCAGCCAAGATTTAACAGACTATGGCTACACCTTC
CASSQDLTDYGYTF
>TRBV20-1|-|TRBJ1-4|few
TGCAGTGCTAGTGGGTCAGCAACTAATGAAAAACTGTTTTTT
CSASGSATNEKLFF
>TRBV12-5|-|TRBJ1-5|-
TGTGCTAGTCTGTTTGGGGGGACCAATCAGCCCCAGCATTTT
CASLFGGTNQPQHF
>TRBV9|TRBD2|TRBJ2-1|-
TGTGCCAGCAGCGTGAGCGGGACGGGCAATGAGCAGTTCTTC
CASSVSGTGNEQFF
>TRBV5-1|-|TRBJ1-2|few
TGCGCCAGCAGCGCCACGACAGAAGGCTACACCTTC
CASSATTEGYTF
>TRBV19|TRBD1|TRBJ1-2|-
TGTGCCAGTAGTACCCGGGACAGGGCTACTAGCTATGGCTACACCTTC
CASSTRDRATSYGYTF
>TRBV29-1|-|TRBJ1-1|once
TGCAGCGTTGTAGGGGCTGAAGCTTTCTTT
CSVVGAEAFF
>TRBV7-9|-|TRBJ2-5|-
TGTGCCAGCAGCCGACAGAAAGAGACCCAGTACTTC
CASSRQKETQYF
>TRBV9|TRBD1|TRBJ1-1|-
TGTGCCAGCAACCCACAGGGGACCACTGAAGCTTTCTTT
CASNPQGTTEAFF
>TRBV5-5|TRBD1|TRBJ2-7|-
TGTGCCAGCAGCCCGAGGACAGGGCCAACCTACGAGCAGTACTTC
CASSPRTGPTYEQYF
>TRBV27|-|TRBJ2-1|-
TGTGCCAGCGCTCAACTAGGAAATGAGCAGTTCTTC
CASAQLGNEQFF
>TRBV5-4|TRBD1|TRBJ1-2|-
TGTGCCAGCAGCCCGGGACAGGACCGCTATGGCTACACCTTC
CASSPGQDRYGYTF
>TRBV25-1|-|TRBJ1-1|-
TGTGCCAGCCGGGAGGGCACTGAAGCTTTCTTT
CASREGTEAFF
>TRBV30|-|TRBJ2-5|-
TGTGCCTGGAATTCGCCAGGGTCTCAAGAGACCCAGTACTTC
CAWNSPGSQETQYF
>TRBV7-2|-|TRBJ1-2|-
TGTGCCAGCAGCCCTCGACAATACCCCTATGGCTACACCTTC
CASSPRQYPYGYTF
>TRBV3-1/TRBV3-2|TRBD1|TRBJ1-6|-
TGTGCCAGCAGCCTAAGGACAGGAAATAATTCACCCCTCCACTTT
CASSLRTGNNSPLHF
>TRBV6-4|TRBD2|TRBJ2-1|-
TGTGCCAGCAGTTCCGGGACTAGCGGAACCAAAGAGCAGTTCTTC
CASSSGTSGTKEQFF
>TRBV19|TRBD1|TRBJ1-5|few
TGTGCCAGTAGTATTCAGGGGGCTTTTCAGCCCCAGCATTTT
CASSIQGAFQPQHF
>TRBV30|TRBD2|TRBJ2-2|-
TGTGCCTTTACTAGCGGGAGGGGCACCGGGGAGCTGTTTTTT
CAFTSGRGTGELFF
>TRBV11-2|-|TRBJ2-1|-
TGTGCCAGCAGCTTCGAGTCCGGGTTCTGGAATGAGCAGTTCTTC
CASSFESGFWNEQFF
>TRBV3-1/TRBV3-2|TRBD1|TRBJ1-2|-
TGTGCCAGCAGCCCGGGACAGGTTCATGGCTACACCTTC
CASSPGQVHGYTF